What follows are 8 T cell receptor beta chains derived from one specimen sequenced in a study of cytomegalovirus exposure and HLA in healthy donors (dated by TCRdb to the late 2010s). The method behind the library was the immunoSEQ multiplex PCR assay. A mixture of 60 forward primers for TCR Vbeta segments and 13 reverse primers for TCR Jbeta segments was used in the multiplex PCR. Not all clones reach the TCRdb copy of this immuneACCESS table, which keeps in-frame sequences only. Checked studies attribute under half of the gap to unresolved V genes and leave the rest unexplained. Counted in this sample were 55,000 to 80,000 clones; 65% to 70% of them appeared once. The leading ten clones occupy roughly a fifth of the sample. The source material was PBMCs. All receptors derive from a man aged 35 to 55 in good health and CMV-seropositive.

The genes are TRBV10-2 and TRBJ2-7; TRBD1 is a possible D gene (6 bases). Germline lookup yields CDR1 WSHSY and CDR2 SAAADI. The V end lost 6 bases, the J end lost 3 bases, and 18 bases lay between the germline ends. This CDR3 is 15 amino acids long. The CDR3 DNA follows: TGCGCCAGCAGAGAGAGGACAGCAGCAGTCTACGAGCAGTACTTC. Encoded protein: CASRERTAAVYEQYF.

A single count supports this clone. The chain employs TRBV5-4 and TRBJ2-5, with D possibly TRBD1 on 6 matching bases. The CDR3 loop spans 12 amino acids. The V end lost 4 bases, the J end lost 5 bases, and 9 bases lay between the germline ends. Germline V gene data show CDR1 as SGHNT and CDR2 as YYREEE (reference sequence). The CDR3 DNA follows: TGTGCCAGCAGCAGGGGGTCCGAGACCCAGTACTTC. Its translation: CASSRGSETQYF.

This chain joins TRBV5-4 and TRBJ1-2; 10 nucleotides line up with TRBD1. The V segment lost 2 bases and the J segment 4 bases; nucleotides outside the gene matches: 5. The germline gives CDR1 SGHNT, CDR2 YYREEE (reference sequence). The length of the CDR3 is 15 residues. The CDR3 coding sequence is TGTGCCAGCAGCTTCCGGGACAGGGGACCCTATGGCTACACCTTC. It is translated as CASSFRDRGPYGYTF. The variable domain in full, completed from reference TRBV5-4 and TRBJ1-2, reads ETGVTQSPTHLIKTRGQQVTLRCSSQSGHNTVSWYQQALGQGPQFIFQYYREEENGRGNFPPRFSGLQFPNYSSELNVNALELDDSALYLCASSFRDRGPYGYTFGSGTRLTVV.

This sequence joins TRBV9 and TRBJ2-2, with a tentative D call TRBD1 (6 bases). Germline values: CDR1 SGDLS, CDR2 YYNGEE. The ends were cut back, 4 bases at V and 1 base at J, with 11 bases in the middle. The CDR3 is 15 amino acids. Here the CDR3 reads CASSLRGGNTGELFF. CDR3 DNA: TGTGCCAGCAGCCTCCGAGGGGGGAACACCGGGGAGCTGTTTTTT.

The CDR3, as DNA: TGTGCCAGCTCACCAACACAGCTCACAGATACGCAGTATTTT. Translation: CASSPTQLTDTQYF. V and J are TRBV18 and TRBJ2-3; D remains unclear. Trimming took 2 bases from V and 2 from J, leaving 8 bases between them. The CDR3 is made up of 14 amino acids. Germline lookup yields CDR1 KGHSH and CDR2 LQKENI. The full variable domain, its missing parts supplied by reference TRBV18 and TRBJ2-3, is NAGVMQNPRHLVRRRGQEARLRCSPMKGHSHVYWYRQLPEEGLKFMVYLQKENIIDESGMPKERFSAEFPKEGPSILRIQQVVRGDSAAYFCASSPTQLTDTQYFGPGTRLTVL.

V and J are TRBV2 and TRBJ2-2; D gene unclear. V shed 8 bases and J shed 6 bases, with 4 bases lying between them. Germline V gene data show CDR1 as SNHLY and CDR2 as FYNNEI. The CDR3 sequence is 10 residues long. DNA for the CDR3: TGTGCCAGCGTAGCCGGGGAGCTGTTTTTT. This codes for CASVAGELFF.

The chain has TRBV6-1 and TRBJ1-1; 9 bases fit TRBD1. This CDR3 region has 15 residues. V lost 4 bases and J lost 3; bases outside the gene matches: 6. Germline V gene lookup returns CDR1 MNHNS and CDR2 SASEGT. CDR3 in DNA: TGTGCCAGCAGTGCAGACAGGGGGGTGGACACTGAAGCTTTCTTT. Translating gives CASSADRGVDTEAFF.

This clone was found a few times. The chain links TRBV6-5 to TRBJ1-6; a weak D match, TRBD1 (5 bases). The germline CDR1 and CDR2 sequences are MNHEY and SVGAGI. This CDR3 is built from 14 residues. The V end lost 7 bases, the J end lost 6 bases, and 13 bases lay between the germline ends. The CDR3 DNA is TGTGCCAGCACCCTCGGTGGGGCTAATTCACCCCTCCACTTT. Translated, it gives CASTLGGANSPLHF.